This is a list of T cell receptor beta chains from one sample in a study of glioma-infiltrating T cells. MiXCR, applied by TCRdb to the multiplex PCR reads, yields one record per CDR3 protein. The sample yields about 130,000 distinct CDR3 sequences, about 25% seen once. The sample taken for sequencing was glioma tissue, nonneoplastic brain tissue, or PBMCs (not recorded which). The receptors stem from a human donor with low-grade glioma or glioblastoma, undergoing nonglioma brain surgery, or in good health (not recorded which). Each CDR3 is given with its conserved first and last residue. Each record gives: D gene, clone size, V gene, J gene, CDR3 DNA, CDR3 protein. D genes are given only for firm matches. A row's size may be missing; if present it is once, few, many or a size class.

d_call: NA
clone_size: few
v_call: TRBV20-1
j_call: TRBJ1-2
cdr3_nt: TGCAGTGCCGAGGACACGAATGGCTACACCTTC
cdr3_aa: CSAEDTNGYTF

d_call: TRBD1
clone_size: NA
v_call: TRBV3-1
j_call: TRBJ1-2
cdr3_nt: TGTGCCAGCAGCCACCGGGACAGGTTTAACTATGGCTACACCTTC
cdr3_aa: CASSHRDRFNYGYTF

d_call: NA
clone_size: NA
v_call: TRBV18
j_call: TRBJ2-5
cdr3_nt: TGTGCCAGCTCACCAATGGAAAGAGCCGGCGAGACCCAGTACTTC
cdr3_aa: CASSPMERAGETQYF

d_call: NA
clone_size: many
v_call: TRBV27
j_call: TRBJ1-1
cdr3_nt: TGTGCCAGCAGTTTATCGGCCAGGGGTACCACTGAAGCTTTCTTT
cdr3_aa: CASSLSARGTTEAFF

d_call: NA
clone_size: NA
v_call: TRBV12-2
j_call: TRBJ1-1
cdr3_nt: TGTGCAAGTCGCTTAGAAGGCGGGGGGAAGGTCACTGAAGCTTTCTTT
cdr3_aa: CASRLEGGGKVTEAFF

d_call: TRBD1
clone_size: few
v_call: TRBV7-3
j_call: TRBJ1-1
cdr3_nt: TGTGCCAGCAGCGCACAGGGGGGGTTAGGCGCTGAAGCTTTCTTT
cdr3_aa: CASSAQGGLGAEAFF

d_call: NA
clone_size: NA
v_call: TRBV24-1
j_call: TRBJ2-1
cdr3_nt: TGTGCCACCAGTGATTTGCTCAATGAGCAGTTCTTC
cdr3_aa: CATSDLLNEQFF

d_call: TRBD1
clone_size: many
v_call: TRBV27
j_call: TRBJ1-2
cdr3_nt: TGTGCCAGCAGCCCGGACAGGGGGCCCTATGGCTACACCTTC
cdr3_aa: CASSPDRGPYGYTF

d_call: NA
clone_size: NA
v_call: TRBV7-2
j_call: TRBJ2-2
cdr3_nt: TGTGCCAGCAGCACCCGTCAGGGTCGGAACGGGGAGCTGTTTTTT
cdr3_aa: CASSTRQGRNGELFF

d_call: NA
clone_size: many
v_call: TRBV7-3
j_call: TRBJ1-1
cdr3_nt: TGTGCCAGCAGCCCCTCGTTGGGGAAGAACACTGAAGCTTTCTTT
cdr3_aa: CASSPSLGKNTEAFF

d_call: TRBD1
clone_size: few
v_call: TRBV6-6
j_call: TRBJ1-6
cdr3_nt: TGTGCCAGCAGTTACCCCGACAGGGAGAATTCACCCCTCCACTTT
cdr3_aa: CASSYPDRENSPLHF

d_call: TRBD2
clone_size: NA
v_call: TRBV20-1
j_call: TRBJ2-1
cdr3_nt: TGCAGTGCTCGGGGGGGGTGCGATGAGCAGTTCTTC
cdr3_aa: CSARGGCDEQFF

d_call: TRBD2
clone_size: many
v_call: TRBV10-1
j_call: TRBJ2-5
cdr3_nt: TGCGCCAGCAGTAAACCGGGACTAGAAGAGACCCAGTACTTC
cdr3_aa: CASSKPGLEETQYF

d_call: NA
clone_size: many
v_call: TRBV24-1
j_call: TRBJ1-5
cdr3_nt: TGTGCCACCAGTGACGCACTAGGCAATCAGCCCCAGCATTTT
cdr3_aa: CATSDALGNQPQHF

d_call: NA
clone_size: NA
v_call: TRBV9
j_call: TRBJ1-1
cdr3_nt: TGTGCCAGCAGCGTAAGTTCGGACACTGAAGCTTTCTTT
cdr3_aa: CASSVSSDTEAFF

d_call: TRBD1
clone_size: NA
v_call: TRBV30
j_call: TRBJ1-6
cdr3_nt: TGTGCCTGGAGTGCTCCGGGACAGTTGAATTCACCCCTCCACTTT
cdr3_aa: CAWSAPGQLNSPLHF

d_call: NA
clone_size: NA
v_call: TRBV20-1
j_call: TRBJ2-2
cdr3_nt: TGCAGTGCTAGAGCCGGGGCCACCGGGGAGCTGTTTTTT
cdr3_aa: CSARAGATGELFF

d_call: NA
clone_size: many
v_call: TRBV20-1
j_call: TRBJ2-3
cdr3_nt: TGCAGTGCTAGAGATCGAGGCGGGGTCGTAGATACGCAGTATTTT
cdr3_aa: CSARDRGGVVDTQYF

d_call: TRBD1
clone_size: many
v_call: TRBV6-1
j_call: TRBJ1-2
cdr3_nt: TGTGCCAGCAGGGAGACAGGGGGCGCGAATGGCTACACCTTC
cdr3_aa: CASRETGGANGYTF

d_call: NA
clone_size: few
v_call: TRBV14
j_call: TRBJ1-5
cdr3_nt: TGTGCCCGCAGCCAAGGGGACCCAGAAAGGAATCAGCCCCAGCATTTT
cdr3_aa: CARSQGDPERNQPQHF

d_call: NA
clone_size: NA
v_call: TRBV29-1
j_call: TRBJ1-1
cdr3_nt: TGCAGCCCCAAAGGACCCAACACTGAAGCTTTCTTT
cdr3_aa: CSPKGPNTEAFF

d_call: TRBD2
clone_size: NA
v_call: TRBV24-1
j_call: TRBJ2-2
cdr3_nt: TGTGCCACCAGTGATTCCGGGGGGGACGCCGGGGAGCTGTTTTTT
cdr3_aa: CATSDSGGDAGELFF

d_call: NA
clone_size: many
v_call: TRBV7-9
j_call: TRBJ1-1
cdr3_nt: TGTGCCAGCAGCCGGGAAGGGCGTGAAGCTTTCTTT
cdr3_aa: CASSREGREAFF

d_call: NA
clone_size: few
v_call: TRBV7-9
j_call: TRBJ2-3
cdr3_nt: TGTGCCAGCAGCCTTTTCCAGACAGATACGCAGTATTTT
cdr3_aa: CASSLFQTDTQYF

d_call: TRBD2
clone_size: many
v_call: TRBV5-1
j_call: TRBJ2-1
cdr3_nt: TGCGCCAGCAGCCCGCCCGCCGGGGGGGGGAACAATGAGCAGTTCTTC
cdr3_aa: CASSPPAGGGNNEQFF

d_call: NA
clone_size: many
v_call: TRBV6-6
j_call: TRBJ1-5
cdr3_nt: TGTGCCAGCAGTTACCGGGCGGATCGAAATCAGCCCCAGCATTTT
cdr3_aa: CASSYRADRNQPQHF

d_call: NA
clone_size: NA
v_call: TRBV25-1
j_call: TRBJ1-6
cdr3_nt: TGTGCCAGCAGTGTCTCACGGGATAATTCACCCCTCCACTTT
cdr3_aa: CASSVSRDNSPLHF

d_call: NA
clone_size: few
v_call: TRBV6-1
j_call: TRBJ1-1
cdr3_nt: TGTGCCAGCAGTGGAGGGCAGCGTAGTAACACTGAAGCTTTCTTT
cdr3_aa: CASSGGQRSNTEAFF

d_call: NA
clone_size: few
v_call: TRBV18
j_call: TRBJ1-3
cdr3_nt: TGTGCCAGCTCACCTCGGATTTCTGGAAACACCATATATTTT
cdr3_aa: CASSPRISGNTIYF

d_call: TRBD2
clone_size: NA
v_call: TRBV20-1
j_call: TRBJ2-1
cdr3_nt: TGCAGTGCCACTCGAGCGGGGGTCTACAATGAGCAGTTCTTC
cdr3_aa: CSATRAGVYNEQFF

d_call: NA
clone_size: many
v_call: TRBV27
j_call: TRBJ2-5
cdr3_nt: TGTGCCAGCAGTTTATCTCTCAGGTCGGGGGGCCCAGAGACCCAGTACTTC
cdr3_aa: CASSLSLRSGGPETQYF

d_call: NA
clone_size: few
v_call: TRBV20-1
j_call: TRBJ2-3
cdr3_nt: TGCAGTGACAGTGGGCTGGGGGCGCAAACAGATACGCAGTATTTT
cdr3_aa: CSDSGLGAQTDTQYF

d_call: NA
clone_size: few
v_call: TRBV6-6
j_call: TRBJ1-3
cdr3_nt: TGTGCCAGCAGTTACTCGACAGGCGGCTCTGGAAACACCATATATTTT
cdr3_aa: CASSYSTGGSGNTIYF

d_call: NA
clone_size: few
v_call: TRBV6-5
j_call: TRBJ1-5
cdr3_nt: TGTGCCAGTAGCCGTATTGACAGCGCATTTGAGCCCCAGCATTTT
cdr3_aa: CASSRIDSAFEPQHF

d_call: NA
clone_size: once
v_call: TRBV20-1
j_call: TRBJ2-1
cdr3_nt: TGCAGTCCTAGAGAGGGGGATGAGCAGTTCTTC
cdr3_aa: CSPREGDEQFF

d_call: TRBD2
clone_size: NA
v_call: TRBV20-1
j_call: TRBJ2-1
cdr3_nt: TGCAGTGCTAGAGTTAGGAGCGGGGGGGCGTATGAGCAGTTCTTC
cdr3_aa: CSARVRSGGAYEQFF

d_call: NA
clone_size: NA
v_call: TRBV19
j_call: TRBJ1-1
cdr3_nt: TGTGCCAGTAGTATAGGGCGGGGGAACACTGAAGCTTTCTTT
cdr3_aa: CASSIGRGNTEAFF

d_call: NA
clone_size: NA
v_call: TRBV7-2
j_call: TRBJ1-1
cdr3_nt: TGTGGCAGCAGCTTAGTCTCTAACTACATGAACACTGAAGCTTTCTTT
cdr3_aa: CGSSLVSNYMNTEAFF

d_call: TRBD1
clone_size: few
v_call: TRBV15
j_call: TRBJ1-1
cdr3_nt: TGTGCCACCAGCAGACTACAGGGGAGGAACACTGAAGCTTTCTTT
cdr3_aa: CATSRLQGRNTEAFF

d_call: NA
clone_size: NA
v_call: TRBV11-3
j_call: TRBJ1-1
cdr3_nt: TGTGCCAGCAGCTTAGGATTTCTGAACACTGAAGCTTTCTTT
cdr3_aa: CASSLGFLNTEAFF

d_call: TRBD1
clone_size: NA
v_call: TRBV10-3
j_call: TRBJ1-1
cdr3_nt: TGTGCCATCAGGAGCTCCTCAGGGGGCGCTGACGCTTTCTTT
cdr3_aa: CAIRSSSGGADAFF

d_call: NA
clone_size: many
v_call: TRBV20-1
j_call: TRBJ1-5
cdr3_nt: TGCAGTGCGTACAAGGACACCTCGGGTCAGCCCCAGCATTTT
cdr3_aa: CSAYKDTSGQPQHF

d_call: TRBD2
clone_size: NA
v_call: TRBV12-3/TRBV12-4
j_call: TRBJ2-5
cdr3_nt: TGTGCCAGCAGTTCGGGACTAGCGGGGGGCCGGGCCCAAGGGGCCCAGTACTTC
cdr3_aa: CASSSGLAGGRAQGAQYF

d_call: TRBD1
clone_size: many
v_call: TRBV6-1
j_call: TRBJ2-1
cdr3_nt: TGTGCCAGCAGTTCGACAGGGATTATGAGGAATGAGCAGTTCTTC
cdr3_aa: CASSSTGIMRNEQFF

d_call: TRBD1
clone_size: many
v_call: TRBV7-9
j_call: TRBJ1-5
cdr3_nt: TGTGCCAGCAGCGTCGGACAGGGAAGTCAGCCCCAGCATTTT
cdr3_aa: CASSVGQGSQPQHF